What follows are 31 T cell receptor beta chains derived from one specimen sequenced in a study of blood T cell repertoires in COVID-19. Sequenced by immunoSEQ multiplex PCR; TCRdb stores in-frame clones only, minus some. The profile shows about 91,000 clones, more than 60% of them singletons. Input material: peripheral blood. The receptor source for this set is a man between 70 and 80 years old with acute or convalescent COVID-19.

This clone was found a few times. J is TRBJ2-5 and V is TRBV7-2; 7 bases are a match to TRBD2. V shed 4 bases, J shed 1 base, and the junction held 12 bases outside the gene matches. CDR3 length: 17 amino acids. CDR1 and CDR2 from the germline V gene are SGHTA and FQGNSA. The CDR3 sequence is CASSSRWGGRIQETQYF. The CDR3, as DNA: TGTGCCAGCAGCTCACGATGGGGGGGACGGATCCAAGAGACCCAGTACTTC.

The chain combines TRBV27 with TRBJ1-5, with D tentatively TRBD1 (5 bases). This CDR3 contains 14 residues. V lost 3 bases, J lost 4 bases, and 10 bases lay in between. Germline values: CDR1 MNHEY, CDR2 SMNVEV (reference sequence). The DNA for the CDR3 is TGTGCCAGCAGTTTCGAAGGGGCGAATCAGCCCCAGCATTTT. It codes for CASSFEGANQPQHF.

The gene calls are TRBV19 and TRBJ2-3, with 8 bases fitting TRBD2. V was pared by 4 bases and J by 0 bases, with 9 bases of the junction left unmatched. Germline CDR1 and CDR2: LNHDA and SQIVND (reference sequence). The CDR3 is 17 residues long. The CDR3 DNA sequence: TGTGCCAGTAGTACCCCTGGCGGGAGGAGAAGCACAGATACGCAGTATTTT. Its protein is CASSTPGGRRSTDTQYF.

J is TRBJ2-7 and V is TRBV5-4; D not certain. The germline CDR1 and CDR2 sequences are SGHNT and YYREEE (reference sequence). Between the trimmed V and J ends, which lost 2 bases and 1 base, there was a span of 7 bases. This CDR3 comprises 13 residues. CDR3 sequence reads: CASSFRGSYEQYF. As DNA, the CDR3 is TGTGCCAGCAGCTTCCGCGGATCCTACGAGCAGTACTTC.

The DNA for the CDR3 is TGTGCCAGCAGTTTCCCGACTAGCGGGAGGAAATACGAGCAGTACTTC. Residues: CASSFPTSGRKYEQYF. The genes are TRBV28 and TRBJ2-7; 13 bases are shared with TRBD2. V trimming: 3 bases; J trimming: 4 bases; junction bases outside the gene matches: 6. The CDR3 runs to 16 residues. Germline lookup yields CDR1 MDHEN and CDR2 SYDVKM.

This chain links TRBV7-8 with TRBJ2-7; possible D gene TRBD1, 5 bases. In germline, CDR1 is SGHVS, CDR2 FQNEAQ. Trimming removed 2 bases from V and 2 bases from J, with 13 bases in between. This CDR3 is built from 15 residues. CDR3 sequence (DNA): TGTGCCAGCAGCTTAATTCAGGCAGGGCCCTACGAGCAGTACTTC. Translating gives CASSLIQAGPYEQYF. Filled out from reference TRBV7-8 and TRBJ2-7, the complete variable domain reads GAGVSQSPRYKVAKRGQDVALRCDPISGHVSLFWYQQALGQGPEFLTYFQNEAQLDKSGLPSDRFFAERPEGSVSTLKIQRTQQEDSAVYLCASSLIQAGPYEQYFGPGTRLTVT.

The table lists this clone with a few counts. The chain employs TRBV19 and TRBJ1-5, with D perhaps TRBD1 (6 bases). The CDR3 contains 17 residues. Trimming took off 3 bases at V and 2 bases at J, with 17 bases between the two ends. Germline CDR1 reads LNHDA; CDR2 reads SQIVND (reference sequence). CDR3 sequence (DNA): TGTGCCAGTAGTATCTGGGGGGGACCAGGGGGCAATCAGCCCCAGCATTTT. Translated: CASSIWGGPGGNQPQHF. The whole variable domain, remainder taken from reference TRBV19 and TRBJ1-5, is DGGITQSPKYLFRKEGQNVTLSCEQNLNHDAMYWYRQDPGQGLRLIYYSQIVNDFQKGDIAEGYSVSREKKESFPLTVTSAQKNPTAFYLCASSIWGGPGGNQPQHFGDGTRLSIL.

The CDR3 spells CAIRGTSHEQYF. The CDR3 DNA sequence: TGTGCCATCAGAGGGACTAGCCACGAGCAGTACTTC. The chain couples TRBV10-3 to TRBJ2-7, with 9 nucleotides matching TRBD2. The V gene end was trimmed by 6 bases and the J gene end by 5 bases; junction bases not matched to a gene: 2. The germline gives CDR1 ENHRY, CDR2 SYGVKD. The CDR3 is 12 amino acids.

The V and J genes are TRBV18 and TRBJ2-1; D remains ambiguous. The V end was cut by 3 bases, the J end by 6 bases, with 9 bases between. The CDR3 runs 13 residues. Germline assignment: CDR1 KGHSH and CDR2 LQKENI. The CDR3 loop is CASSPQPGNEQFF. The CDR3 DNA reads TGTGCCAGCTCACCCCAACCCGGCAATGAGCAGTTCTTC.

The gene calls are TRBV4-2 and TRBJ2-7; D gene ambiguous. CDR1 LGHNA and CDR2 YNFKEQ come from the germline V gene. V was cut by 1 base and J by 2 bases, with 15 bases left in between. This CDR3 has 16 residues. The CDR3 nucleotides read TGTGCCAGCAGCCAAGCGGAGCTCGCTCCAGCCTACGAGCAGTACTTC. Its translation is CASSQAELAPAYEQYF.

The genes are TRBV28 and TRBJ2-5; D remains unclear. Germline V gene data show CDR1 as MDHEN and CDR2 as SYDVKM. The CDR3 loop spans 12 amino acids. V lost 1 base to trimming and J lost 5 bases, with 5 bases between them. The CDR3 loop is CASSLFRETQYF. The CDR3 DNA follows: TGTGCCAGCAGTTTATTTCGGGAGACCCAGTACTTC.

CDR3 nucleotides: TGTGCCAGCAGCCCTCCGAGACTAGCGGGAGGGGTGACCCAGTACTTC. It translates to CASSPPRLAGGVTQYF. This chain connects TRBV5-5 to TRBJ2-5; 14 nucleotides agree with TRBD2. Germline V gene sequence: CDR1 SGHKS, CDR2 YYEKEE (reference sequence). The junction had 9 bases not matched to a gene; V was cut back by 4 bases and J by 7 bases. The CDR3 is 16 amino acids.

V gene TRBV9 combines with J gene TRBJ2-3; possibly TRBD1 for D (7 bases). Germline lookup yields CDR1 SGDLS and CDR2 YYNGEE. There are 15 residues in the CDR3. V dropped 4 bases and J dropped 5 bases, with 17 bases sitting between them. The CDR3 region is CASSSRPQGGDTQYF. The DNA for the CDR3 is TGTGCCAGCAGCAGCCGCCCCCAGGGGGGAGATACGCAGTATTTT. The full variable domain, its missing parts supplied by reference TRBV9 and TRBJ2-3, is DSGVTQTPKHLITATGQRVTLRCSPRSGDLSVYWYQQSLDQGLQFLIQYYNGEERAKGNILERFSAQQFPDLHSELNLSSLELGDSALYFCASSSRPQGGDTQYFGPGTRLTVL.

The V and J genes are TRBV7-8 and TRBJ1-6, with a tentative D call TRBD1 (5 bases). Germline-derived CDR1 and CDR2 are SGHVS and FQNEAQ. The CDR3 is 18 amino acids. Between the trimmed V and J ends, which lost 1 base and 0 bases, there was a span of 13 bases. The CDR3 DNA is TGTGCCAGCAGCTTAGATGGCAGACAGAGCTCCTATAATTCACCCCTCCACTTT. It yields the protein CASSLDGRQSSYNSPLHF.

The chain uses TRBV19 and TRBJ2-5; D is perhaps TRBD1 (6 bases). The CDR3 has 12 amino acids. Germline V CDR1 and CDR2: LNHDA, SQIVND (reference sequence). V was shortened by 6 bases and J by 4 bases, with 9 bases between the two germline ends. The CDR3 nucleotides read TGTGCCAGTAGCGGGACAACAGAGACCCAGTACTTC. This gives the protein CASSGTTETQYF. The full variable domain, with the rest looked up from reference TRBV19 and TRBJ2-5, is DGGITQSPKYLFRKEGQNVTLSCEQNLNHDAMYWYRQDPGQGLRLIYYSQIVNDFQKGDIAEGYSVSREKKESFPLTVTSAQKNPTAFYLCASSGTTETQYFGPGTRLLVL.

The chain couples TRBV7-2 to TRBJ1-3, with TRBD1 matching 10 bases. Looked up from germline, CDR1 is SGHTA and CDR2 is FQGNSA. The CDR3 contains 13 residues. J was trimmed by 8 bases and V by 5 bases; bases with no gene match: 3. DNA of the CDR3: TGTGCCAGCAGCCGGGACAGGGGACACACCATATATTTT. Its translation is CASSRDRGHTIYF. Full variable domain (remainder filled in from reference TRBV7-2 and TRBJ1-3): GAGVSQSPSNKVTEKGKDVELRCDPISGHTALYWYRQSLGQGLEFLIYFQGNSAPDKSGLPSDRFSAERTGGSVSTLTIQRTQQEDSAVYLCASSRDRGHTIYFGEGSWLTVV.

The J gene is TRBJ2-7, the V gene TRBV18; TRBD1 matches at 8 bases. From germline, CDR1 is KGHSH and CDR2 LQKENI. The CDR3 runs 14 residues. J lost 0 bases, V lost 8 bases, and 6 bases had no gene match. The CDR3 region is CASVRDRSSYEQYF. In DNA, the CDR3 is TGTGCCAGCGTTCGGGACAGGAGCTCCTACGAGCAGTACTTC.

This chain joins TRBV4-2 and TRBJ1-5; D gene uncertain. Trimming took off 1 base at V and 7 bases at J, with 8 bases between the two ends. CDR1 LGHNA and CDR2 YNFKEQ come from the germline V gene. This CDR3 has 13 amino acids. Here the CDR3 DNA reads TGTGCCAGCAGCCAAGTTGCGGGCCAGCCCCAGCATTTT. Translation gives CASSQVAGQPQHF.

The chain joins TRBV28 to TRBJ1-5; the match to TRBD1 covers 8 bases. V gave up 5 bases and J gave up 4 bases; unmatched junction bases: 10. The CDR3 has 16 residues. Germline-derived CDR1 and CDR2 are MDHEN and SYDVKM. CDR3 nucleotides: TGTGCCAGCAGTCCCCTCGGGACAGGCCTAAATCAGCCCCAGCATTTT. Translation gives CASSPLGTGLNQPQHF.

The chain combines TRBV20-1 with TRBJ2-2; tentative D call: TRBD2 (5 bases). V was pared by 3 bases and J by 4 bases, with 12 bases between. The length of the CDR3 is 14 residues. Germline-derived CDR1 and CDR2 are DFQATT and SNEGSKA (reference sequence). The CDR3 is CSASTGVFTGELFF. CDR3 sequence (DNA): TGCAGTGCTAGTACCGGGGTTTTCACCGGGGAGCTGTTTTTT.

The chain couples TRBV9 to TRBJ1-5; TRBD1 matches 7 bases. Trimming removed 2 bases from V and 4 bases from J; junction bases left unmatched: 6. The CDR3 is made up of 15 amino acids. Germline values: CDR1 SGDLS, CDR2 YYNGEE. CDR3 loop: CASSVSGTVNQPQHF. The CDR3 nucleotides are TGTGCCAGCAGCGTCTCCGGGACAGTTAATCAGCCCCAGCATTTT.

CDR3 residues: CASSPTAGGPADTQYF. In DNA, the CDR3 is TGTGCCAGCAGCCCCACGGCGGGAGGGCCAGCAGATACGCAGTATTTT. The chain joins TRBV11-3 to TRBJ2-3; 9 bases line up with TRBD2. Germline V gene sequence: CDR1 SGHNT, CDR2 YENEEA. V lost 5 bases, J lost 4 bases, and 10 bases stayed unmatched. The CDR3 sequence is 16 residues long.

This clone is large within its sample. The V call is TRBV28, the J call TRBJ2-5; 7 positions agree with TRBD1. V shed 5 bases, J shed 6 bases, and the junction held 9 bases outside the gene matches. This CDR3 contains 14 residues. Germline CDR1 MDHEN, CDR2 SYDVKM. The CDR3 sequence: CASSPPGQVKTQYF. DNA of the CDR3: TGTGCCAGCAGTCCTCCCGGACAGGTTAAGACCCAGTACTTC.

The chain couples TRBV11-3 to TRBJ1-1; possibly TRBD1 for D (6 bases). This CDR3 spans 13 amino acids. V lost 5 bases, J lost 1 base, and 8 bases lay in between. Germline V gene sequence: CDR1 SGHNT, CDR2 YENEEA. CDR3 nucleotides: TGTGCCAGCAGCACGGACAGGAACACTGAAGCTTTCTTT. Protein product: CASSTDRNTEAFF.

This clone was seen more than once but under ten times. V usage is TRBV6-2 or TRBV6-3 and J usage is TRBJ2-1, with D maybe TRBD2 (5 bases). The CDR3 totals 13 residues. V lost 2 bases to trimming and J lost 3 bases, with 5 bases between them. Germline CDR1 reads MNHEY; CDR2 reads SVGEGT. The CDR3 region has the DNA TGTGCCAGCAGTTACCGGGACTACAATGAGCAGTTCTTC. Translated, it gives CASSYRDYNEQFF.

In this sample, this clone turned up a few times. The V and J genes are TRBV27 and TRBJ2-7; D ambiguous. CDR1 is MNHEY, CDR2 SMNVEV, per germline (reference sequence). V shed 1 base and J shed 2 bases, with 9 bases lying between them. The CDR3 is 14 amino acids. The CDR3 loop reads CASSLLSKPYEQYF. CDR3 in DNA: TGTGCCAGCAGTTTATTGAGCAAACCCTACGAGCAGTACTTC.

A note on this clone: A much larger clone lies one base from this, so it may be a read error. The chain joins TRBV18 to TRBJ2-7, with 8 bases aligning to TRBD1. Looked up from germline, CDR1 is KGHSH and CDR2 is LQKENI. V was pared by 3 bases and J by 2 bases, with 6 bases of the junction left unmatched. CDR3 length: 15 residues. This CDR3 reads CASSPPGQEPYEQYF. CDR3 sequence (DNA): TGTGCCAGCTCACCCCCGGGACAGGAGCCCTACGAGCAGTACTTC. Variable domain in full (rest from reference TRBV18 and TRBJ2-7): NAGVMQNPRHLVRRRGQEARLRCSPMKGHSHVYWYRQLPEEGLKFMVYLQKENIIDESGMPKERFSAEFPKEGPSILRIQQVVRGDSAAYFCASSPPGQEPYEQYFGPGTRLTVT.

Only a few counts were recorded for this clone. V usage is TRBV15 and J usage is TRBJ2-1, with D perhaps matching TRBD1 (6 bases). Trimming left V 5 bases short and J 0 bases short, with 14 bases between. The CDR3 contains 16 residues. Germline CDR1 and CDR2: LNHNV and YYDKDF (reference sequence). The CDR3 region has the DNA TGTGCCACCAGCCTACAGGGTTCGGGCTCCTACAATGAGCAGTTCTTC. Its translation: CATSLQGSGSYNEQFF. Full variable domain (outside the CDR3, taken from reference TRBV15 and TRBJ2-1): DAMVIQNPRYQVTQFGKPVTLSCSQTLNHNVMYWYQQKSSQAPKLLFHYYDKDFNNEADTPDNFQSRRPNTSFCFLDIRSPGLGDTAMYLCATSLQGSGSYNEQFFGPGTRLTVL.

The genes are TRBV19 and TRBJ1-2, with 7 bases aligning to TRBD1. CDR1 and CDR2 (germline): LNHDA, SQIVND (reference sequence). There are 14 residues in the CDR3. V trimming: 9 bases; J trimming: 4 bases; junction bases outside the gene matches: 11. The CDR3 spells CASDREGRGYGYTF. In nucleotides, the CDR3 is TGTGCCAGCGACAGGGAAGGACGCGGCTATGGCTACACCTTC.

The chain joins TRBV4-3 to TRBJ1-4; the D is unclear. Germline lookup yields CDR1 LGHNA and CDR2 YSLEER. V gave up 2 bases and J gave up 5 bases, with 3 bases separating them. The CDR3 length is 12 residues. The CDR3 sequence is CASSQRNEKLFF. The DNA for the CDR3 is TGCGCCAGCAGCCAACGGAATGAAAAACTGTTTTTT.

This clone was recorded once. The chain couples TRBV24-1 to TRBJ2-4; unclear D gene. The ends were cut back, 3 bases at V and 13 bases at J, with 12 bases in the middle. CDR1 is KGHDR and CDR2 is SFDVKD in the germline V gene. The CDR3 totals 12 residues. CDR3 loop: CATSDPFQRQYF. The CDR3 nucleotides read TGTGCCACCAGTGATCCATTCCAGAGGCAGTACTTC.